This TCR beta chain emerged from a study of identical twins. TCRdb passed the 5' RACE reads through MiXCR, listing each CDR3 protein once. The profile covers some 1,700,000 distinct CDR3 sequences, with under 35% appearing a single time and around 0.3% taken by the ten largest. CDR3 size: 16 residues. The V gene's germline CDR1 is SGHDT and CDR2 YYEEEE. V lost 1 base and J 3 bases, leaving 17 bases between the germline ends. This clonotype turned up a few times. The sequence derives from a newborn girl in good health. This chain uses TRBV5-6 with TRBJ2-7; D unresolved. Material: cord blood. The CDR3 nucleotides read TGTGCCAGCAGCTTGTGGGTTATGTCTCAGCACTACGAGCAGTACTTC. This encodes CASSLWVMSQHYEQYF.